The 23 T cell receptor beta chains below were found in one sample sequenced in a study of regulatory T cells in long-lasting Graves disease. Arm-PCR of CDR3 regions and iRepertoire HTBI primers were used to build TCR beta libraries. TCRdb re-analysed the multiplex PCR reads in MiXCR, keeping a single row per CDR3 protein. This sample has about 430,000 distinct CDR3 sequences; 15% occur once, and the top ten carry approximately 7.8%. Time point noted: newly diagnosed GD, antithyroid drugs for less than 3 months. From RNA extracted from PBMCs, the TCR library was made. The same data also went into a second study, on T cells in Graves' hyperthyroidism and ophthalmopathy.

This sample comprised peripheral blood mononuclear cells (PBMCs), obtained at new diagnosis, from a patient treated with antithyroid drugs. These receptor sequences come from a woman aged 40 to 50 with Graves disease.

In its sample, this clonotype was seen many times. The CDR3 DNA follows: TGTGCCAGCAGCTCCCCTAGCGGGATCACAGATACGCAGTATTTT. Residues: CASSSPSGITDTQYF. The V gene is TRBV7-2, the J gene TRBJ2-3, with 9 bases lining up with TRBD2. V shed 4 bases and J 2 bases; nucleotides not matched to a gene: 4. Per the germline V gene, CDR1 is SGHTA and CDR2 is FQGNSA. The CDR3 runs to 15 residues.

This clonotype was detected only a few times. This rearrangement joins TRBV9 to TRBJ2-5; no clear D gene. The germline V and J ends were trimmed by 6 bases and 1 base, with 13 bases remaining between them. This CDR3 spans 14 amino acids. Germline V gene lookup returns CDR1 SGDLS and CDR2 YYNGEE. The CDR3 spells CASTRGGIQETQYF. In DNA, the CDR3 is TGTGCCAGCACGCGAGGTGGAATCCAAGAGACCCAGTACTTC.

This clonotype was counted ten times or more. V usage is TRBV2 and J usage is TRBJ2-7; 8 nucleotides line up with TRBD2. CDR1 is SNHLY and CDR2 is FYNNEI in the germline V gene. Unmatched junction bases numbered 6, after V lost 6 bases and J lost 2 bases. The CDR3 contains 14 residues. The CDR3 protein is CASRSGSVTYEQYF. The CDR3 DNA follows: TGTGCCAGCAGAAGCGGGAGTGTTACCTACGAGCAGTACTTC.

This clonotype has at least ten counts. The chain uses TRBV3-1 and TRBJ2-1; TRBD2 matches 10 bases. V shed 1 base, J shed 4 bases, and the junction held 7 bases outside the gene matches. The CDR3 sequence is 17 residues long. Germline-derived CDR1 and CDR2 are LGHDT and YNNKEL (reference sequence). CDR3 DNA: TGTGCCAGCAGCCAAGTAGGTGGGACTAGCGATTACAATGAGCAGTTCTTC. This sequence encodes CASSQVGGTSDYNEQFF.

The sample holds many counts of this clonotype. The rearrangement uses TRBV5-6 and TRBJ1-4, with 9 bases that match TRBD1. CDR1 is SGHDT, CDR2 YYEEEE, per germline. The CDR3 sequence is 17 residues long. With V trimmed by 0 bases and J by 5 bases, 8 bases remained unmatched. The CDR3 DNA sequence: TGTGCCAGCAGCTTGGGGGACAGGGATGTTTGGAATGAAAAACTGTTTTTT. Amino acids: CASSLGDRDVWNEKLFF.

V and J are TRBV4-1 and TRBJ1-3; D is unresolved. V lost 1 base, J lost 7 bases, and 5 bases lay in between. CDR1 is MGHRA, CDR2 YSYEKL, per germline. CDR3 length equals 12 residues. In DNA form, the CDR3 reads TGCGCCAGCAGCCAAGTTGGGAACACCATATATTTT. This translates into CASSQVGNTIYF.

Concerning this clonotype itself: One base away lies a much larger clone, so this may be a sequencing read error. The chain has TRBV28 and TRBJ2-1, with 11 bases identical to TRBD1. Germline V gene lookup returns CDR1 MDHEN and CDR2 SYDVKM. CDR3 length equals 15 residues. The CDR3 DNA follows: TGTGCCAGCAGTGCCCCGGGACAGGGGGACAATGAGCAGTCCTTC. This sequence encodes CASSAPGQGDNEQSF.

CDR3 coding DNA: TGTGCCAGCAGACCAGGACAGGGGGCTCAGCCCCAGCATTTT. It encodes CASRPGQGAQPQHF. The chain carries TRBV6-1 and TRBJ1-5, with 11 bases that match TRBD1. This CDR3 is built from 14 residues. V was pared by 6 bases and J by 6 bases, with 4 bases of the junction left unmatched. CDR1 and CDR2 (germline): MNHNS, SASEGT.

This clonotype was detected ten times or more. V is TRBV6-1 and J is TRBJ2-7; 12 nucleotides align to TRBD1. The CDR3 sequence is 15 residues long. Germline V gene sequence: CDR1 MNHNS, CDR2 SASEGT. The V and J ends lost 7 bases and 3 bases, in that order; junction bases with no gene match: 7. CDR3 sequence: CASTAGTGGDYEQYF. CDR3 DNA: TGTGCCAGCACCGCCGGGACAGGGGGCGACTACGAGCAGTACTTC.

Points on this clonotype: Just one base apart from a much larger clone, this may be a read error. The gene calls are TRBV3-1 and TRBJ2-1; 8 nucleotides agree with TRBD2. The CDR3 loop spans 15 amino acids. The germline V gene has CDR1 LGHDT and CDR2 YNNKEL (reference sequence). This chain's CDR3 is CASSSRTSRGETQDF. The CDR3 DNA is TGTGCCAGCAGCTCCCGGACTAGCAGGGGCGAGACCCAGGACTTC.

On this clonotype itself: A read error likely explains this, since a far larger clone differs by one base. The chain carries TRBV3-1 and TRBJ2-2, with a weak D call TRBD2 (5 bases). This CDR3 comprises 14 residues. V was pared by 1 base and J by 3 bases, with 6 bases between. Germline V CDR1 and CDR2: LGHDT, YNNKEL (reference sequence). The CDR3 DNA reads as TGTGCCAGCAGCCAAGCCGGGGACACCGGGGAGCTGTTTTTT. Protein: CASSQAGDTGELFF.

Comments on this clonotype: A read error is possible here, since a much larger clone lies one base away. The chain joins TRBV27 to TRBJ1-5, with D hard to call. Germline lookup yields CDR1 MNHEY and CDR2 SMNVEV (reference sequence). CDR3 length: 14 residues. The DNA of the CDR3 is TGTGCCAGCAGTTCCACGGCTAGCAATCAGCCCCTGCATTTT. Translated: CASSSTASNQPLHF.

The table lists this clonotype with many counts. V gene TRBV11-2 combines with J gene TRBJ1-1; 9 bases map to TRBD1. J gave up 4 bases and V 6 bases, and 6 bases lay outside the gene matches. Germline V gives CDR1 SGHAT, CDR2 FQNNGV. The CDR3 extends over 14 amino acids. The CDR3 loop is CASRPTGGRTEAFF. In DNA form, the CDR3 reads TGTGCCAGCAGACCGACAGGGGGTCGCACTGAAGCTTTCTTT.

The chain carries TRBV27 and TRBJ2-1; D could derive from TRBD1 or TRBD2 (7 bases each). The CDR3 contains 15 residues. CDR1 and CDR2 (germline): MNHEY, SMNVEV (reference sequence). V was pared by 8 bases and J by 0 bases, with 14 bases between. In DNA form, the CDR3 reads TGTGCCAGCGGCCAGGGGGGGCGCTCCTACAATGAGCAGTTCTTC. This codes for CASGQGGRSYNEQFF.

This clonotype appeared a few times. The junction differs from germline at one of its ends, possibly a read error. This chain uses TRBV7-7 with TRBJ2-1; no clear D gene. The CDR3 has 13 amino acids. The germline CDR1 and CDR2 sequences are SSHAT and FNYEAQ (reference sequence). The CDR3 coding sequence is TGTGCTAGCAGCTTAGATACCTCCAATGAGCAGCTCTTC. As protein: CASSLDTSNEQLF. The full variable domain, in which reference TRBV7-7 and TRBJ2-1 provide the parts outside the CDR3, is GAGVSQSPRYKVTKRGQDVTLRCDPISSHATLYWYQQALGQGPEFLTYFNYEAQPDKSGLPSDRFSAERPEGSISTLTIQRTEQRDSAMYRCASSLDTSNEQLFGPGTRLTVL.

The chain's CDR3 is CASSIPGQKTDTQYF. Here the CDR3 DNA reads TGTGCCAGCAGCATACCGGGTCAAAAAACAGATACGCAGTATTTT. V and J are TRBV28 and TRBJ2-3, with D uncertain. The V gene's germline CDR1 is MDHEN and CDR2 SYDVKM. The CDR3 loop spans 15 amino acids. The ends were cut back, 6 bases at V and 3 bases at J, with 16 bases in the middle.

This clonotype was recorded many times. CDR3 region: CASSPRDFRDTQYF. The CDR3, as DNA: TGTGCCAGCAGCCCCCGGGACTTCAGGGATACGCAGTATTTT. The genes are TRBV13 and TRBJ2-3, with D possibly TRBD2 on 6 matching bases. The germline gives CDR1 PRHDT, CDR2 FYEKMQ (reference sequence). V lost 5 bases and J 6 bases, leaving 15 bases between the germline ends. The length of the CDR3 is 14 residues. Full variable domain (remainder filled in from reference TRBV13 and TRBJ2-3): AAGVIQSPRHLIKEKRETATLKCYPIPRHDTVYWYQQGPGQDPQFLISFYEKMQSDKGSIPDRFSAQQFSDYHSELNMSSLELGDSALYFCASSPRDFRDTQYFGPGTRLTVL.

This clonotype was recorded many times. The chain uses TRBV11-3 and TRBJ2-1; 13 bases fit TRBD2. Germline lookup yields CDR1 SGHNT and CDR2 YENEEA. V was pared by 4 bases and J by 8 bases, with 8 bases of the junction left unmatched. CDR3 length equals 16 residues. CDR3 protein: CASSSRLAGGLHEQFF. The CDR3 DNA reads as TGTGCCAGCAGCTCACGACTAGCGGGAGGATTGCATGAGCAGTTCTTC.

This clonotype came up many times. V is TRBV29-1 and J is TRBJ2-7; D might be TRBD2 (5 bases). Germline assignment: CDR1 SQVTM and CDR2 ANQGSEA. Trimming took 4 bases from V and 4 from J, leaving 17 bases between them. This CDR3 comprises 14 residues. CDR3 nucleotide sequence: TGCAGCGTTGTACCAAACGCGCCGGGATACGAGCAGTACTTC. Translation gives CSVVPNAPGYEQYF.

This clonotype appeared many times. In DNA, the CDR3 is TGTGCCACCAGCAGAGAGAGCGGGAGTTCCAATGAGCAGTTCTTC. Translating it yields CATSRESGSSNEQFF. The chain employs TRBV15 and TRBJ2-1; 8 bases line up with TRBD2. The trim removed 0 bases at V and 6 bases at J, leaving 4 bases unmatched. Germline V CDR1 and CDR2: LNHNV, YYDKDF (reference sequence). This CDR3 has 15 amino acids.

This clonotype was seen at least ten times. The genes are TRBV7-2 and TRBJ2-1; no definite D call. Germline CDR1 reads SGHTA; CDR2 reads FQGNSA. V was pared by 4 bases and J by 10 bases, with 17 bases between. This CDR3 has 14 amino acids. The CDR3 loop reads CASSSQLGLWEQFF. Here the CDR3 DNA reads TGTGCCAGCAGCTCCCAATTGGGGTTGTGGGAGCAGTTCTTC.

V usage is TRBV20-1 and J usage is TRBJ2-1, with 8 bases identical to TRBD2. V lost 5 bases to trimming and J lost 8 bases; unmatched junction nucleotides: 11. Germline V gene data show CDR1 as DFQATT and CDR2 as SNEGSKA (reference sequence). The CDR3 has 14 residues. The CDR3 DNA reads TGCAGTGCTCCTGGGGCAGCGGGAGCGGATGAGCAGTTCTTC. Translated: CSAPGAAGADEQFF.

This clonotype showed up many times. The genes are TRBV28 and TRBJ2-3; D is perhaps TRBD2 (6 bases). This CDR3 spans 17 amino acids. The germline CDR1 and CDR2 sequences are MDHEN and SYDVKM. The V gene lost 4 bases and the J gene lost 0 bases, with 17 bases spanning the gap. CDR3 sequence reads: CASSSNELGTSTDTQYF. The CDR3 nucleotides are TGTGCCAGCAGTTCGAACGAATTAGGGACTAGCACAGATACGCAGTATTTT. Using reference TRBV28 and TRBJ2-3 for the parts outside the CDR3, the full variable domain is DVKVTQSSRYLVKRTGEKVFLECVQDMDHENMFWYRQDPGLGLRLIYFSYDVKMKEKGDIPEGYSVSREKKERFSLILESASTNQTSMYLCASSSNELGTSTDTQYFGPGTRLTVL.